The 20 T cell receptor beta chains reported below all come from one sample, sequenced in a study of T-cell reconstitution after alpha-beta-depleted transplantation in children. Preparation of the TCRbeta library was carried out with unique molecular identifiers. MiXCR was run by TCRdb on the PCR reads, yielding one entry per CDR3 protein. The sample has about 230,000 distinct CDR3 sequences, about a tenth seen once; the top ten hold about 28%. The specimen comprised PBMCs, sampled before TCRalphabeta/CD19-depleted stem cell transplant. The origin of the receptors is a child under two years old with acute myeloid leukemia, due to receive a stem cell transplant.

In this sample, this clonotype turned up many times. The CDR3 reads CASSLGSASSYNEQFF. CDR3 bases: TGTGCCAGCAGCTTAGGTAGCGCCAGCTCCTACAATGAGCAGTTCTTC. V usage is TRBV11-2 and J usage is TRBJ2-1; perhaps TRBD2 as D (5 bases). Germline V gene sequence: CDR1 SGHAT, CDR2 FQNNGV. The CDR3 is 16 amino acids. Trimming took off 1 base at V and 0 bases at J, with 10 bases between the two ends.

Ten or more counts support this clonotype. The chain is built from TRBV12-3 or TRBV12-4 and TRBJ1-1, with no clear D. Trimming cost V 3 bases and J 7 bases, with 6 bases left between them. This CDR3 has 11 residues. The CDR3: CASSFAIEAFF. CDR3 in DNA: TGTGCCAGCAGTTTCGCGATTGAAGCTTTCTTT.

This chain links TRBV5-1 with TRBJ2-7, with TRBD1 identical over 10 bases. This CDR3 has 14 residues. The germline CDR1 and CDR2 sequences are SGHRS and YFSETQ. V lost 2 bases and J lost 5; bases outside the gene matches: 4. The CDR3 loop is CASSLTGTGDEQYF. CDR3 DNA: TGCGCCAGCAGCTTAACCGGGACAGGGGACGAGCAGTACTTC.

The rearrangement joins TRBV5-1 to TRBJ1-1; D perhaps matches TRBD1 (5 bases). The germline V and J ends were trimmed by 0 bases and 1 base, with 13 bases remaining between them. The germline gives CDR1 SGHRS, CDR2 YFSETQ. The CDR3 has 16 amino acids. The CDR3 DNA sequence: TGCGCCAGCAGCTTGGCCCTCGCAGGGACGAACACTGAAGCTTTCTTT. Protein product: CASSLALAGTNTEAFF.

This clonotype came up many times. The chain links TRBV11-2 to TRBJ2-1; TRBD1 might be the D (5 bases). With 5 bases removed from V and 5 bases from J, the gap between germline ends came to 16 bases. The CDR3 length is 15 residues. Germline values: CDR1 SGHAT, CDR2 FQNNGV. The CDR3 nucleotides are TGTGCCAGCAGCATAAGACAGAGAGGTAACAATGAGCAGTTCTTC. Amino acids: CASSIRQRGNNEQFF.

This clonotype occurred many times. The rearrangement joins TRBV5-1 to TRBJ2-1; no clear D. The CDR3 spans 14 residues. Germline values: CDR1 SGHRS, CDR2 YFSETQ. V lost 0 bases and J 12 bases, leaving 16 bases between the germline ends. The CDR3 sequence is CASSLALSNERQFF. CDR3 sequence (DNA): TGCGCCAGCAGCTTGGCCCTTAGCAATGAGCGGCAGTTCTTC.

The table lists this clonotype with many counts. The chain combines TRBV12-3 or TRBV12-4 with TRBJ1-1, with D tentatively TRBD1 (5 bases). With 5 bases removed from V and 1 base from J, the gap between germline ends came to 11 bases. The CDR3 has 14 residues. The CDR3 region has the DNA TGTGCCAGCAGTAAGGGGTTTTCGAACACTGAAGCTTTCTTT. Protein sequence: CASSKGFSNTEAFF.

This clonotype was counted at least ten times. The rearrangement links TRBV7-9 to TRBJ1-6; no definite D call. Per the germline V gene, CDR1 is SEHNR and CDR2 is FQNEAQ (reference sequence). V lost 3 bases and J 9 bases, leaving 12 bases between the germline ends. This CDR3 is built from 14 residues. CDR3 protein: CASSFGVVGSPLHF. In DNA form, the CDR3 reads TGTGCCAGCAGCTTTGGCGTGGTGGGTTCACCCCTCCACTTT.

In its sample, this clonotype was seen many times. V usage is TRBV5-1 and J usage is TRBJ2-3, with D tentatively TRBD1 (6 bases). Germline V gives CDR1 SGHRS, CDR2 YFSETQ. The CDR3 is 16 amino acids. V was clipped by 7 bases and J by 2 bases, with 20 bases between them. The CDR3 DNA sequence: TGCGCCAGCCGCTCTACAGGGACCCAGAACACAGATACGCAGTATTTT. Translation gives CASRSTGTQNTDTQYF.

This clonotype was observed at least ten times. This chain connects TRBV5-1 to TRBJ2-2; D uncertain. V lost 0 bases to trimming and J lost 6 bases, with 6 bases between them. CDR1 is SGHRS, CDR2 YFSETQ, per germline. The CDR3 has 13 amino acids. CDR3 sequence reads: CASSLEWSGELFF. The CDR3 coding sequence is TGCGCCAGCAGCTTGGAGTGGTCCGGGGAGCTGTTTTTT.

This clonotype was seen repeatedly, ten times or more. The chain joins TRBV5-1 to TRBJ2-7; D is unclear. Deletions cut 0 bases from V and 6 bases from J, with 10 bases between. The CDR3 is 13 residues long. The V gene's germline CDR1 is SGHRS and CDR2 YFSETQ. In nucleotides, the CDR3 is TGCGCCAGCAGCTTGGAGCCCTTCGGCGAGCAGTACTTC. Amino acids: CASSLEPFGEQYF.

This clonotype has a count of ten or more. This chain connects TRBV29-1 to TRBJ2-2, with unresolved D. Germline V gene sequence: CDR1 SQVTM, CDR2 ANQGSEA. The CDR3 runs to 12 residues. The V end lost 5 bases, the J end lost 5 bases, and 9 bases lay between the germline ends. The CDR3: CSVLGVTGELFF. In DNA, the CDR3 is TGCAGCGTTCTTGGGGTGACCGGGGAGCTGTTTTTT.

This clonotype has ten or more counts. This chain links TRBV29-1 with TRBJ1-1; D unclear. Trimming shortened V by 3 bases and J by 12 bases, and 8 bases separated the two germline ends. The CDR3 has 9 amino acids. Germline CDR1 SQVTM, CDR2 ANQGSEA. The CDR3 spells CSVDFYPFF. In DNA form, the CDR3 reads TGCAGCGTTGATTTTTATCCTTTCTTT.

This clonotype showed up many times. The CDR3 DNA follows: TGTGCCAGTAGTCGACCACAGGGTTACGAGCAGTACTTC. Translated, it gives CASSRPQGYEQYF. This chain joins TRBV19 and TRBJ2-7; D is perhaps TRBD1 (6 bases). The germline V gene has CDR1 LNHDA and CDR2 SQIVND (reference sequence). V lost 5 bases, J lost 4 bases, and 12 bases lay in between. The CDR3 extends over 13 amino acids.

This clonotype was counted a few times. This sequence joins TRBV12-3 or TRBV12-4 and TRBJ2-3; 16 nucleotides line up with TRBD2. V lost 7 bases to trimming and J lost 0 bases; unmatched junction nucleotides: 7. The CDR3 sequence is 18 residues long. CDR3 sequence (DNA): TGTGCCAGCATCTCAGGGACTAGCGGGAGGGAGAGCACAGATACGCAGTATTTT. Protein: CASISGTSGRESTDTQYF.

The sample holds many counts of this clonotype. CDR3 sequence reads: CASSLTSGSEQYF. CDR3 bases: TGTGCCAGCAGCCTAACAAGCGGGAGCGAGCAGTACTTC. The chain is built from TRBV12-3 or TRBV12-4 and TRBJ2-7; 8 bases align to TRBD2. The CDR3 loop spans 13 amino acids. After removal of 6 bases from V and 6 bases from J, the junction contained 7 bases not matched to a gene.

This clonotype turned up a few times. The V call is TRBV4-3, the J call TRBJ2-5; possibly TRBD2 for D (5 bases). Germline CDR1 is LGHNA and CDR2 is YSLEER. The CDR3 is made up of 16 amino acids. Trimming shortened V by 0 bases and J by 3 bases, and 14 bases separated the two germline ends. The CDR3, as DNA: TGCGCCAGCAGCCAAGATATTGACTACTTAGAAGAGACCCAGTACTTC. Translated, it gives CASSQDIDYLEETQYF.

This clonotype was seen repeatedly, ten times or more. This sequence joins TRBV5-1 and TRBJ2-1, with D uncertain. This CDR3 comprises 16 residues. Germline V gene sequence: CDR1 SGHRS, CDR2 YFSETQ. Trimming stripped 0 bases from V and 7 bases from J, with 17 bases between. The DNA for the CDR3 is TGCGCCAGCAGCTTGGGGGAAGTAGGCTTGATGAATGAGCAGTTCTTC. This sequence encodes CASSLGEVGLMNEQFF.

The chain is built from TRBV3-1 and TRBJ2-1; 7 nucleotides align to TRBD1. This CDR3 is built from 17 residues. Trimming removed 4 bases from V and 7 bases from J; junction bases left unmatched: 16. The germline CDR1 and CDR2 sequences are LGHDT and YNNKEL (reference sequence). Written as DNA, the CDR3 is TGTGCCAGCAGCCCCCCCCGACAGGGCCCCTTGCTGAATGAGCAGTTCTTC. This gives the protein CASSPPRQGPLLNEQFF.

J is TRBJ1-5 and V is TRBV7-8; D gene unclear. Trimming removed 1 base at V and 5 bases at J, with 6 bases between. Germline V CDR1 and CDR2: SGHVS, FQNEAQ. This CDR3 region has 13 residues. In DNA, the CDR3 is TGTGCCAGCAGCTTAGGCGAAGATCAGCCCCAGCATTTT. Amino acid sequence: CASSLGEDQPQHF.